This T cell receptor (beta chain) was recorded in a study of ipilimumab plus nivolumab after autologous stem cell transplantation. Study context: A median of roughly eight nivolumab and 5 ipilimumab doses were given. Both relapsed and primary refractory DLBCL were included.

Measured with immunoSEQ multiplex PCR; TCRdb has only the in-frame clones, and not every one. The sample holds tens of thousands of clones, around 80% seen once. Checkpoint therapy with ipilimumab 1 mg/kg began 14 to 28 days after transplant. Germline CDR1 is PRHDT and CDR2 is FYEKMQ (reference sequence). The CDR3 is made up of 12 amino acids. V lost 6 bases, J lost 6 bases, and 11 bases lay in between. The clonotype originates from a male donor with diffuse large B-cell lymphoma. The genes are TRBV13 and TRBJ1-1; tentative D call: TRBD1 (6 bases). The source material was PBMCs, sampled in a trial of ipilimumab plus nivolumab as post-transplant consolidation. CDR3 nucleotide sequence: TGTGCCAGCAGTTACAGGGTTTCTGAAGCTTTCTTT. Its protein is CASSYRVSEAFF.